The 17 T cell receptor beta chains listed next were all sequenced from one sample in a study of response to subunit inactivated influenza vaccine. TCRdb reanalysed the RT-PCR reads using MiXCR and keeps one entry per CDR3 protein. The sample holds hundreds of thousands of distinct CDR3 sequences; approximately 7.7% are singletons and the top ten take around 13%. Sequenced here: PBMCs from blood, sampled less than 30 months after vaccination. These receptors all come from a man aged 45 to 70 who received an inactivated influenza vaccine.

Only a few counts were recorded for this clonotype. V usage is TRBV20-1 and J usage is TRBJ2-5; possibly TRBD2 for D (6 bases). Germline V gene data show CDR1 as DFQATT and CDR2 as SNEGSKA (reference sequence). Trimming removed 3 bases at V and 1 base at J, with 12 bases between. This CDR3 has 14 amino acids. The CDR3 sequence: CSARTSSVQETQYF. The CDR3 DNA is TGCAGTGCTAGGACTAGTTCCGTCCAAGAGACCCAGTACTTC.

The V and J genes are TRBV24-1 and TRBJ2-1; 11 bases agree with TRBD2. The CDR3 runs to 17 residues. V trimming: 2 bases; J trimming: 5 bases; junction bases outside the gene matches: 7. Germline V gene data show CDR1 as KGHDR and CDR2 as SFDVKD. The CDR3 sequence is CATSDWAGTSGNNEQFF. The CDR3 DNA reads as TGTGCCACCAGTGATTGGGCTGGGACTAGCGGAAACAATGAGCAGTTCTTC.

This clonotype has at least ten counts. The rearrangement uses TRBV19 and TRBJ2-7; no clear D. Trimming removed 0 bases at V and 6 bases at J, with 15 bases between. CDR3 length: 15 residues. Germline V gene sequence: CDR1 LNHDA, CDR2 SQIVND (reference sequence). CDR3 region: CASSIDSDSYTEQYF. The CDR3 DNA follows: TGTGCCAGTAGTATAGACTCTGACTCCTACACCGAGCAGTACTTC. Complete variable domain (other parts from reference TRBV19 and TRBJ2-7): DGGITQSPKYLFRKEGQNVTLSCEQNLNHDAMYWYRQDPGQGLRLIYYSQIVNDFQKGDIAEGYSVSREKKESFPLTVTSAQKNPTAFYLCASSIDSDSYTEQYFGPGTRLTVT.

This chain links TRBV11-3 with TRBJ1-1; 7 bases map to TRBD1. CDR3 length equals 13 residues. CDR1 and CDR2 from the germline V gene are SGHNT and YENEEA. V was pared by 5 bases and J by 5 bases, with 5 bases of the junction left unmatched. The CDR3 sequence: CASSTGVGTEAFF. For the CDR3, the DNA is TGTGCCAGCAGCACAGGGGTCGGGACTGAAGCTTTCTTT.

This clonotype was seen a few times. The CDR3 loop is CASSLEGGSKTQYF. The DNA for the CDR3 is TGTGCCAGCAGCTTGGAAGGCGGGTCTAAGACCCAGTACTTC. The genes are TRBV5-8 and TRBJ2-5; a weak D match, TRBD2 (5 bases). Trimming left V 0 bases short and J 6 bases short, with 12 bases between. This CDR3 comprises 14 residues. CDR1 is SGHTS, CDR2 YDEGEE, per germline. The entire variable domain, with the rest obtained from reference TRBV5-8 and TRBJ2-5, is as follows: EAGVTQSPTHLIKTRGQQATLRCSPISGHTSVYWYQQALGLGLQFLLWYDEGEERNRGNFPPRFSGRQFPNYSSELNVNALELEDSALYLCASSLEGGSKTQYFGPGTRLLVL.

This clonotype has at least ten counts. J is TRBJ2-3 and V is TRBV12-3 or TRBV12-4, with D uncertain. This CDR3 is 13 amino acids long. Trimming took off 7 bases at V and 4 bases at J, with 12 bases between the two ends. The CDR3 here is CASTRRGSDTQYF. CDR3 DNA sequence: TGTGCCAGCACTAGGCGAGGCTCAGATACGCAGTATTTT.

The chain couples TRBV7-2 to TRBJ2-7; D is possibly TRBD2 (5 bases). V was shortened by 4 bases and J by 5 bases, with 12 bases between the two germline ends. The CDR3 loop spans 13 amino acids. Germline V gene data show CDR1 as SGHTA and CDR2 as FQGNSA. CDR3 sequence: CASSSGWSNEQYF. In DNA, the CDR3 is TGTGCCAGCAGCTCGGGGTGGAGCAACGAGCAGTACTTC.

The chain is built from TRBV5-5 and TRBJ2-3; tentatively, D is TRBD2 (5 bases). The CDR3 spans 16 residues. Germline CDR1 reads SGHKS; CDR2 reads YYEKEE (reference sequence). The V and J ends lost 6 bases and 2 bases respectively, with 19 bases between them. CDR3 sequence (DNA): TGTGCCAGCAACCCCACTAGTTCTCTTGCCACAGATACGCAGTATTTT. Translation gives CASNPTSSLATDTQYF.

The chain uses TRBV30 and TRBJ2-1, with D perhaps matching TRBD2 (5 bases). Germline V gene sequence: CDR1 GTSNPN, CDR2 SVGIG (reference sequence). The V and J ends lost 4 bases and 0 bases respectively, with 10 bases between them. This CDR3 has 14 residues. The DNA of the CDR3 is TGTGCCTGGATGTCTGGGAGCTCCTACAATGAGCAGTTCTTC. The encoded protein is CAWMSGSSYNEQFF. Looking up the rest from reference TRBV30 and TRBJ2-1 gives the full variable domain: SQTIHQWPATLVQPVGSPLSLECTVEGTSNPNLYWYRQAAGRGLQLLFYSVGIGQISSEVPQNLSASRPQDRQFILSSKKLLLSDSGFYLCAWMSGSSYNEQFFGPGTRLTVL.

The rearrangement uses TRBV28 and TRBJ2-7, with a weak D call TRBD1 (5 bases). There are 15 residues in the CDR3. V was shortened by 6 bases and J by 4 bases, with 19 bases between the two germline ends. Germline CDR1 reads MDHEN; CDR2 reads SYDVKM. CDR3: CASRGRLGQGYEQYF. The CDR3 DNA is TGTGCCAGCAGAGGTCGGTTGGGGCAGGGATACGAGCAGTACTTC.

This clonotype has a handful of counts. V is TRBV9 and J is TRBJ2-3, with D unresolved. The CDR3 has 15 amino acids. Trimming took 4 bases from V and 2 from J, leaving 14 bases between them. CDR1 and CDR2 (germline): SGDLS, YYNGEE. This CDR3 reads CASSPWSAATDTQYF. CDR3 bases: TGTGCCAGCAGCCCCTGGTCTGCGGCCACAGATACGCAGTATTTT.

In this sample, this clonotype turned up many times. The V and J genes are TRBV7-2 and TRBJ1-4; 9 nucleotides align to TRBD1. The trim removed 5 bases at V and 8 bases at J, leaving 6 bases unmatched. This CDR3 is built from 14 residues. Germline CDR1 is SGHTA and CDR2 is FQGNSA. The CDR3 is CASSRGQGGEKLFF. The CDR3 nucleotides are TGTGCCAGCAGCCGGGGACAGGGAGGGGAAAAACTGTTTTTT.

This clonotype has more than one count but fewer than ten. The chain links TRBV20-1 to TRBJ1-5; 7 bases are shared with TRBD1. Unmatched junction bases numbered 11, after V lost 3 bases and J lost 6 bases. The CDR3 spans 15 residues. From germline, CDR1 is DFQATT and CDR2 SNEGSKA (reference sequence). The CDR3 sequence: CSASPGTYRGQPQHF. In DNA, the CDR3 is TGCAGTGCTAGTCCCGGGACCTACAGGGGTCAGCCCCAGCATTTT.

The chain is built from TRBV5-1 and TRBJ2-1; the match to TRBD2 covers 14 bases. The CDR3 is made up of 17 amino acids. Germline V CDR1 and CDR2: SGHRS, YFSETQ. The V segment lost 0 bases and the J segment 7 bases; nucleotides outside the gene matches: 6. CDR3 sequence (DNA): TGCGCCAGCAGCTTGGCCGGGACTAGCGGGGGCACGAATGAGCAGTTCTTC. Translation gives CASSLAGTSGGTNEQFF.

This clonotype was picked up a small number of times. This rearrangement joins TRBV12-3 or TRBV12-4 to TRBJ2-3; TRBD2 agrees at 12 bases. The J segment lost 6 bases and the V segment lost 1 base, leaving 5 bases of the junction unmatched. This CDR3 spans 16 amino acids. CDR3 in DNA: TGTGCCAGCAGTTTAGACGGACTAGCGGGGACTGATACGCAGTATTTT. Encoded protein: CASSLDGLAGTDTQYF.

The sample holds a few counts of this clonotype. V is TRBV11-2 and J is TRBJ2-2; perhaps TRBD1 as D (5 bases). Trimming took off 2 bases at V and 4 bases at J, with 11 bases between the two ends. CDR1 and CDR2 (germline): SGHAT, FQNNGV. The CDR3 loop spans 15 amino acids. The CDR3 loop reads CASSLTRVGTGELFF. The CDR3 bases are TGTGCCAGCAGCTTAACCAGGGTGGGCACCGGGGAGCTGTTTTTT.

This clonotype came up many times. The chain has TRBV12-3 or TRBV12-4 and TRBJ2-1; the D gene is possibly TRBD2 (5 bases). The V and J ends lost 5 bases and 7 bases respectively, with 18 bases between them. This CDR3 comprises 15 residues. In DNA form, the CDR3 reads TGTGCCAGCAGTGGAGGTGGCGGTCAATTGAATGAGCAGTTCTTC. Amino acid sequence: CASSGGGGQLNEQFF.